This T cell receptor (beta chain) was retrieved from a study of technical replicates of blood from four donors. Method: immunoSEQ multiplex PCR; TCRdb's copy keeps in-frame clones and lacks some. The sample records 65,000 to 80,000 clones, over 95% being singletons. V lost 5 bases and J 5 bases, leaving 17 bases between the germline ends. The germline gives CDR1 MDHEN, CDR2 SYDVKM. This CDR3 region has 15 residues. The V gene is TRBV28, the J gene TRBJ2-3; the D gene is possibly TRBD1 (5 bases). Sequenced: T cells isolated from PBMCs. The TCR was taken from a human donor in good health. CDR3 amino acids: CASSTPIDSLDTQYF. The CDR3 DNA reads TGTGCCAGCAGTACCCCCATTGACAGTCTAGATACGCAGTATTTT.